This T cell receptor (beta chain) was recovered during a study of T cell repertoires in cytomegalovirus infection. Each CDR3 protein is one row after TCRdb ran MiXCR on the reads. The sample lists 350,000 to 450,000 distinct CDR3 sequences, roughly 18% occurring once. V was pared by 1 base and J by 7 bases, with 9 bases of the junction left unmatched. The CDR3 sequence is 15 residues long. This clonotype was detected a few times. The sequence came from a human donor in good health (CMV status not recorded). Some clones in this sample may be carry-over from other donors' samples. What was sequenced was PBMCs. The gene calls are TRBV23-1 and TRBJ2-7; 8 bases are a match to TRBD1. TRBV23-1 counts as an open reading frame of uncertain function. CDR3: CASSQFQGALVEQYF. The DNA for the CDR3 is TGCGCCAGCAGTCAATTCCAGGGGGCGCTTGTTGAGCAGTACTTC.